The 9 T cell receptor beta chains in this list originate from one sample, sequenced in a study of T cells in narcolepsy. The protocol was immunoSEQ multiplex PCR, while the TCRdb copy is restricted to in-frame clones and leaves out a portion. Here the sample spans more than 20,000 clones, roughly 85% being singletons. Sequences were obtained from memory (CD45RA-) CD4+ T cells from blood. These receptors came from a human donor in good health.

This clone showed up just a few times. The chain links TRBV11-3 to TRBJ2-3; unclear D gene. The CDR3 is 13 amino acids. Trimming left V 3 bases short and J 2 bases short, with 6 bases between. The germline V gene has CDR1 SGHNT and CDR2 YENEEA. CDR3 sequence: CASSLMITDTQYF. The DNA of the CDR3 is TGTGCCAGCAGCTTGATGATCACAGATACGCAGTATTTT.

The CDR3: CASSGQAYNEQFF. CDR3 nucleotides: TGTGCCAGCAGTGGGCAGGCCTACAATGAGCAGTTCTTC. The V call is TRBV27, the J call TRBJ2-1; D is unclear. This CDR3 region has 13 residues. V lost 5 bases, J lost 2 bases, and 7 bases lay in between. Germline values: CDR1 MNHEY, CDR2 SMNVEV (reference sequence).

The gene calls are TRBV6-5 and TRBJ1-1; D is uncertain. The CDR3 totals 13 residues. In germline, CDR1 is MNHEY, CDR2 SVGAGI. V was clipped by 5 bases and J by 1 base, with 8 bases between them. CDR3 coding DNA: TGTGCCAGCAGTGAATATCGGAACACTGAAGCTTTCTTT. Amino acids: CASSEYRNTEAFF.

The chain couples TRBV4-2 to TRBJ2-3; no definite D call. This CDR3 has 17 residues. V dropped 5 bases and J dropped 0 bases, with 18 bases sitting between them. CDR1 LGHNA and CDR2 YNFKEQ come from the germline V gene. DNA for the CDR3: TGTGCCAGCAGCGCTCTTCCCGGGCCCCAGAGCACAGATACGCAGTATTTT. Its translation is CASSALPGPQSTDTQYF.

V usage is TRBV28 and J usage is TRBJ2-7; D uncertain. Per germline, CDR1 MDHEN and CDR2 SYDVKM. This CDR3 is 11 amino acids long. With 6 bases removed from V and 1 base from J, the gap between germline ends came to 4 bases. The chain's CDR3 is CASRTSYEQYF. The CDR3 DNA reads TGTGCCAGCAGAACTTCCTACGAGCAGTACTTC.

This clone has just one count. CDR3 coding DNA: TGTGCCAGCACCGCAGAAGGGACAGGGTGGGAGACCCAGTACTTC. This sequence encodes CASTAEGTGWETQYF. V and J are TRBV28 and TRBJ2-5; 9 bases line up with TRBD1. Germline CDR1 and CDR2: MDHEN and SYDVKM. The J segment lost 5 bases and the V segment lost 7 bases, leaving 11 bases of the junction unmatched. The CDR3 length is 15 residues.

This rearrangement joins TRBV11-2 to TRBJ1-1; the D is unclear. CDR1 and CDR2 from the germline V gene are SGHAT and FQNNGV. The CDR3 is 11 amino acids. The V gene lost 4 bases and the J gene lost 5 bases, with 5 bases spanning the gap. CDR3 sequence: CASSWATEAFF. DNA of the CDR3: TGTGCCAGCAGCTGGGCTACTGAAGCTTTCTTT. Drawing the rest from reference TRBV11-2 and TRBJ1-1, the complete variable domain is EAGVAQSPRYKIIEKRQSVAFWCNPISGHATLYWYQQILGQGPKLLIQFQNNGVVDDSQLPKDRFSAERLKGVDSTLKIQPAKLEDSAVYLCASSWATEAFFGQGTRLTVV.

The chain employs TRBV7-8 and TRBJ2-1, with D perhaps matching TRBD1 (5 bases). V was trimmed by 0 bases and J by 2 bases, leaving 14 bases between them. Germline V gives CDR1 SGHVS, CDR2 FQNEAQ. CDR3 length equals 17 residues. The CDR3 loop reads CASSLATLGAAYNEQFF. DNA for the CDR3: TGTGCCAGCAGCTTAGCCACGTTAGGGGCCGCCTACAATGAGCAGTTCTTC.

The rearrangement uses TRBV29-1 and TRBJ2-3, with 7 positions matching TRBD2. Trimming took 6 bases from V and 2 from J; bases not matched to a gene: 8. Germline CDR1 reads SQVTM; CDR2 reads ANQGSEA. The CDR3 totals 14 residues. CDR3: CSVKPSGNTDTQYF. The DNA of the CDR3 is TGCAGCGTAAAACCTAGCGGTAACACAGATACGCAGTATTTT.